The clone carrying this T cell receptor (beta chain) has a handful of counts. The CDR3 runs 13 residues. Trimming cost V 5 bases and J 2 bases, with 10 bases left between them. CDR1 and CDR2 (germline): SGHDN, FVKESK. The data belong to a study of OX40 agonist ivuxolimab in advanced cancers. Method: immunoSEQ multiplex PCR; TCRdb's copy keeps in-frame clones and lacks some. The repertoire holds approximately 14,000 clones, with under 85% as singletons. The starting material was CD4+ or CD8+ T cells sorted from blood, obtained in a trial of the OX40 agonist ivuxolimab. The chain couples TRBV14 to TRBJ2-7; D gene uncertain. The TCR comes from an adult with an advanced solid tumor such as melanoma, head and neck, liver or kidney cancer. The chain's CDR3 is CASSGEITYEQYF. The CDR3 coding sequence is TGTGCCAGCAGCGGGGAAATAACCTACGAGCAGTACTTC.